This TCR beta chain stems from a study of blood T cell repertoires in COVID-19 (dated by TCRdb to the early 2020s). A note on the overall study: Samples covering the acute and convalescent phases of COVID-19 were provided by collaborators in the United States, Italy and Spain. The repertoires were made available in a free public database intended to serve as a resource for research on the immune response to SARS-CoV-2. HLA class I and class II types, where available, came from metadata supplied by the sample provider rather than from assay-based typing. The prospective study material was composed of cDNA or gDNA derived from T cells, B-cell-depleted T cells, or PBMCs. Samples came from the ongoing ImmuneRACE study (first 160 participants) plus 1,254 subjects from 6 global collaborators. Nearly every sample came with metadata listing a de-identified subject ID, COVID-19 status, age in years and sex. Subjects who had been exposed to COVID-19, were actively infected with it, or had recovered from it provided the deeply sampled blood TCRbeta repertoires that made up the dataset.

Study-wide findings and limitations: The amount of clinical and demographic metadata varied by source and participant and was provided uncurated.

As regards this clone: Its antigen is not yet known. Base qualities are not recorded, but no much larger clone differs from it by a single base.

The immunoSEQ Assay, a bias-controlled multiplex PCR, was used to amplify TCRbeta CDR3 regions from genomic DNA. For the original study's pipeline: The number of nucleated cells in each sample was estimated by amplification of reference gene primers within the assay. To quantify the absolute abundance of each unique TCRbeta CDR3 rearrangement, sequence reads were collapsed and filtered. Productive Simpson clonality was computed per sample as the square root of Simpson's diversity index over productive rearrangements. This is the immuneACCESS table as TCRdb keeps it, with only in-frame sequences that have V and J called. A part of the clones is gone; compared with another copy, unresolved V genes explain less than half, and the rest is unexplained. The V and J calls and clone size were taken over from that table, and D and trimming were inferred from the DNA. In this sample the table shows roughly 500,000 clones, roughly 89% of which occur a single time. The top ten constitute approximately 0.9% of the sample.

One collaborating source in Seattle enrolled patients during active infection and followed them longitudinally through the course of disease. The collaborating institutions used their own protocols to collect whole blood in K2EDTA tubes. Collaborator samples were shipped for TCRbeta analysis as frozen whole blood, isolated PBMCs, or DNA extracted from either sample type. There are 15 amino acids in the CDR3, from cysteine to phenylalanine inclusive. Only the CDR3 DNA is retained, 45 bases long and in frame from the first base. Taken from the germline V gene (reference sequence), the CDR1 and CDR2 loops are LNHDA and SQIVND. For this chain, trimming is 4 bases at the V end and 6 bases at the J end, and the number of junction bases without a gene match is 4.

The sequence was collected from a man aged 18 to 30 with COVID-19, enrolled during active disease. The rearranged segments are TRBV19 and TRBJ2-7, with TRBD2 identical over 15 junction bases. Sequenced sample: peripheral blood. The nucleotides read TGTGCCAGTAGTAGGGGGACTAGCGGGAGGAGCGAGCAGTACTTC. This codes for CASSRGTSGRSEQYF.